This entry features one TCR beta chain sequence. In germline, CDR1 is LGHDT, CDR2 YNNKEL (reference sequence). The CDR3 totals 14 residues. V lost 5 bases, J lost 2 bases, and 10 bases lay in between. This entry comes from a study of blood T cell repertoires in COVID-19. Study as a whole: The United States, Italy and Spain supplied acute and convalescent COVID-19 samples. T cells, B-cell-depleted T cells, or PBMCs provided the cDNA or gDNA that served as material.

As handled by the study authors: Nucleated cell number was recorded as an estimate derived from reference gene primer amplification. TCRdb's copy holds only in-frame clones and misses some; the assay was immunoSEQ multiplex PCR. That table gives V, J and clone size, and the DNA gave D and trimming. The sample includes fewer than 70,000 clones, approximately 80% of them seen just once. V usage is TRBV3-1 (or the pseudogene TRBV3-2) and J usage is TRBJ1-3, with D possibly being TRBD1 (6 bases). This TCR came from a woman aged 55-70 years with acute or convalescent COVID-19. Sequencing was carried out using peripheral blood. CDR3 bases: TGTGCCAGCAGCACAGGGACGCCTGGAAACACCATATATTTT. As protein: CASSTGTPGNTIYF.